Listed here are 6 T cell receptor beta chains from one sample, sequenced in a study of blood T cells in healthy people across ages. Through a sample-barcoded 5' primer and a J-beta primer mix, a second PCR was run for roughly 6 to 12 cycles. Via MiXCR, TCRdb re-called the 5' RACE reads, giving one row per CDR3 protein. The sample lists 1.8 million or so distinct CDR3 sequences, roughly two fifths occurring once. The sequencing input was blood. The receptors shown here come from a human donor in good health.

J is TRBJ2-3 and V is TRBV5-1, with TRBD2 matching over 8 bases. Germline V gene lookup returns CDR1 SGHRS and CDR2 YFSETQ. The V gene end was trimmed by 3 bases and the J gene end by 14 bases; junction bases not matched to a gene: 11. This CDR3 is built from 13 residues. The CDR3 coding sequence is TGCGCCAGCAGCTCCCAAGGGACTAGTAATTCGTATTTT. Translated: CASSSQGTSNSYF.

This clonotype was counted only a few times. The genes are TRBV6-5 and TRBJ2-3; 11 nucleotides agree with TRBD2. The J segment lost 2 bases and the V segment lost 2 bases, leaving 15 bases of the junction unmatched. Germline V gene lookup returns CDR1 MNHEY and CDR2 SVGAGI. The CDR3 spans 20 residues. The CDR3, as DNA: TGTGCCAGCAGTTACAATAGCGGGGGGGGCCTCGAGGCGATCACAGATACGCAGTATTTT. This sequence encodes CASSYNSGGGLEAITDTQYF.

V is TRBV6-5 and J is TRBJ1-2, with 12 bases matching TRBD1. Germline CDR1 and CDR2: MNHEY and SVGAGI. This CDR3 contains 16 residues. Unmatched junction bases numbered 8, after V lost 5 bases and J lost 4 bases. The CDR3 here is CASSPPGTGGIYGYTF. CDR3 DNA: TGTGCCAGCAGTCCCCCGGGGACAGGGGGCATCTATGGCTACACCTTC.

The chain employs TRBV20-1 and TRBJ1-5; no reliable D call. There are 13 residues in the CDR3. Germline loops: CDR1 DFQATT, CDR2 SNEGSKA (reference sequence). Trimming removed 6 bases from V and 0 bases from J, with 9 bases in between. The CDR3 coding sequence is TGCAGTGCAGGTAGCTATAGCAATCAGCCCCAGCATTTT. This gives the protein CSAGSYSNQPQHF.

The rearrangement links TRBV27 to TRBJ2-1; weak D call: TRBD1 (5 bases). V was cut by 10 bases and J by 8 bases, with 15 bases left in between. The CDR3 sequence is 12 residues long. Germline CDR1 reads MNHEY; CDR2 reads SMNVEV (reference sequence). CDR3 in DNA: TGTGCCACCGAGACAGCCCGGGATGAGCAGTTCTTC. The encoded protein is CATETARDEQFF.

The chain carries TRBV5-5 and TRBJ1-3; no clear D. The V end was cut by 0 bases, the J end by 0 bases, with 13 bases between. The CDR3 totals 17 residues. CDR1 and CDR2 from the germline V gene are SGHKS and YYEKEE (reference sequence). CDR3 protein: CASSLEPLRSSGNTIYF. The CDR3 DNA is TGTGCCAGCAGCTTGGAACCCTTGCGGTCCTCTGGAAACACCATATATTTT.